The 3 T cell receptor beta chains listed next were all sequenced from one sample in a study of blood T cell repertoires in COVID-19. The data were produced by immunoSEQ multiplex PCR, yet TCRdb's version contains in-frame clones alone and is incomplete. The sample records approximately 52,000 clones, roughly 87% being singletons. Sequencing input: peripheral blood. Every receptor here comes from a human donor in a cohort sampled during active COVID-19.

This rearrangement joins TRBV28 to TRBJ2-1; a weak D match, TRBD1 (5 bases). Germline assignment: CDR1 MDHEN and CDR2 SYDVKM. The V end was cut by 2 bases, the J end by 2 bases, with 7 bases between. The CDR3 sequence is 14 residues long. CDR3 in amino acids: CASSLRGPYNEQFF. The CDR3 DNA follows: TGTGCCAGCAGTTTAAGGGGCCCCTACAATGAGCAGTTCTTC.

The genes are TRBV9 and TRBJ2-1; TRBD1 agrees at 9 bases. There are 15 residues in the CDR3. Trimming took 2 bases from V and 9 from J; bases not matched to a gene: 9. Per germline, CDR1 SGDLS and CDR2 YYNGEE. CDR3 nucleotides: TGTGCCAGCAGCGTCACCACAGGGGGCGAGGGTGAGCAGTTCTTC. Protein: CASSVTTGGEGEQFF.

This chain connects TRBV9 to TRBJ2-2; unclear D gene. The CDR3 sequence is 14 residues long. V was pared by 4 bases and J by 1 base, with 8 bases between. Germline V lookup: CDR1 SGDLS, CDR2 YYNGEE. CDR3 in amino acids: CASSPIRNTGELFF. DNA of the CDR3: TGTGCCAGCAGCCCTATACGGAACACCGGGGAGCTGTTTTTT.